The 21 T cell receptor beta chains below were found in one sample sequenced in a study of blood T cell repertoires in COVID-19. Some clones are missing from TCRdb's copy, which holds only in-frame ones; the method was immunoSEQ multiplex PCR. The repertoire has roughly 120,000 clones, over 65% of them found once; the top ten carry under 3%. The specimen sequenced was peripheral blood. The receptors originated from a man in his thirties or forties with acute or convalescent COVID-19.

V is TRBV3-1 (or the pseudogene TRBV3-2) and J is TRBJ2-2; D is perhaps TRBD2 (5 bases). The CDR3 consists of 12 residues. Germline CDR1 is LGHDT and CDR2 is YNNKEL (reference sequence). Trimming cost V 4 bases and J 12 bases, with 12 bases left between them. This chain's CDR3 is CASSLRRGKLFF. CDR3 DNA sequence: TGTGCCAGCAGCCTACGCCGGGGAAAGCTGTTTTTT.

In regard to this clone: This same CDR3 is encoded by further DNA sequences in the sample. This chain uses TRBV5-8 with TRBJ2-7, with 7 bases aligning to TRBD2. The V gene end was trimmed by 5 bases and the J gene end by 9 bases; junction bases not matched to a gene: 5. The CDR3 length is 11 residues. From germline, CDR1 is SGHTS and CDR2 YDEGEE. The CDR3 reads CASSGGGGQYF. The CDR3 nucleotides read TGTGCCAGCAGTGGGGGGGGTGGGCAGTACTTC.

This chain links TRBV5-1 with TRBJ2-1; TRBD2 matches 10 bases. The CDR3 has 15 amino acids. Germline V gene sequence: CDR1 SGHRS, CDR2 YFSETQ. V lost 4 bases, J lost 9 bases, and 10 bases stayed unmatched. The CDR3, as DNA: TGCGCCAGCAGCCAGGACACGGGACTAGCGTTTGAGCAGTTCTTC. Encoded protein: CASSQDTGLAFEQFF.

The chain joins TRBV10-3 to TRBJ1-5, with 7 bases that match TRBD1. The V gene end was trimmed by 7 bases and the J gene end by 1 base; junction bases not matched to a gene: 10. The CDR3 extends over 16 amino acids. In germline, CDR1 is ENHRY, CDR2 SYGVKD. In nucleotides, the CDR3 is TGTGCCATCAATGCGGCAGGGGGAATGAGCAATCAGCCCCAGCATTTT. Translating it yields CAINAAGGMSNQPQHF.

This clone was counted a few times. The chain couples TRBV6-2 or TRBV6-3 to TRBJ2-7; D may match TRBD1 or TRBD2 (7 bases each). V was shortened by 6 bases and J by 4 bases, with 16 bases between the two germline ends. The CDR3 is 14 amino acids. The germline gives CDR1 MNHEY, CDR2 SVGEGT. CDR3 residues: CASSQGGSSYEQYF. The CDR3 nucleotides are TGTGCCAGCAGCCAGGGGGGGAGTAGTTACGAGCAGTACTTC.

The chain carries TRBV9 and TRBJ2-5, with 7 bases aligning to TRBD2. The V segment lost 4 bases and the J segment 5 bases; nucleotides outside the gene matches: 8. Germline CDR1 SGDLS, CDR2 YYNGEE. CDR3 length: 14 residues. CDR3 nucleotide sequence: TGTGCCAGCAGCCCATCGACTAGCTGGGAGACCCAGTACTTC. Its protein is CASSPSTSWETQYF.

This clone has more than one count but fewer than ten. DNA for the CDR3: TGTGCCAGCAGTTTGGGGCTGTCTGGGAATGAGCAGTTCTTC. It codes for CASSLGLSGNEQFF. The chain uses TRBV2 and TRBJ2-1; D may be TRBD1 (5 bases). Germline CDR1 SNHLY, CDR2 FYNNEI. V lost 5 bases and J lost 7, with 15 bases in between. The CDR3 totals 14 residues.

The chain combines TRBV10-3 with TRBJ2-5, with TRBD2 as a possible D gene (5 bases). The CDR3 runs to 17 residues. In germline, CDR1 is ENHRY, CDR2 SYGVKD. The ends were cut back, 0 bases at V and 0 bases at J, with 14 bases in the middle. CDR3 loop: CAISESYGGTYQETQYF. CDR3 nucleotide sequence: TGTGCCATCAGTGAGTCGTATGGAGGAACATACCAAGAGACCCAGTACTTC.

The chain employs TRBV7-9 and TRBJ1-6; D unclear. The ends were cut back, 2 bases at V and 0 bases at J, with 8 bases in the middle. Germline loops: CDR1 SEHNR, CDR2 FQNEAQ (reference sequence). This CDR3 is 16 amino acids long. CDR3 protein: CASSLLTSSYNSPLHF. For the CDR3, the DNA is TGTGCCAGCAGCTTATTGACAAGCTCCTATAATTCACCCCTCCACTTT.

The gene calls are TRBV30 and TRBJ1-3; a weak D match, TRBD1 (5 bases). Germline CDR1 reads GTSNPN; CDR2 reads SVGIG (reference sequence). This CDR3 comprises 14 residues. Trimming took 4 bases from V and 1 from J, leaving 11 bases between them. CDR3 amino acids: CAWTHGTSGNTIYF. For the CDR3, the DNA is TGTGCCTGGACCCACGGGACTTCTGGAAACACCATATATTTT.

A single count supports this clone. This chain uses TRBV18 with TRBJ1-1; a possible D gene is TRBD1 (6 bases). The CDR3 is 16 amino acids. Trimming took 3 bases from V and 0 from J, leaving 14 bases between them. Germline V CDR1 and CDR2: KGHSH, LQKENI. Here the CDR3 DNA reads TGTGCCAGCTCACCGTTGAACCAGGGGATGAACACTGAAGCTTTCTTT. It is translated as CASSPLNQGMNTEAFF.

The V gene is TRBV7-3, the J gene TRBJ2-2; D remains unclear. The CDR3 spans 15 residues. The germline V gene encodes CDR1 SGHTA and CDR2 FQGTGA. V lost 5 bases, J lost 3 bases, and 13 bases lay in between. CDR3 sequence reads: CASSPYVSDTGELFF. Here the CDR3 DNA reads TGTGCCAGCAGCCCGTATGTCTCGGACACCGGGGAGCTGTTTTTT.

CDR3 amino acids: CASSDSSRYQPQHF. The DNA for the CDR3 is TGTGCCAGCAGTGACTCCTCTCGGTATCAGCCCCAGCATTTT. V gene TRBV6-1 combines with J gene TRBJ1-5; D ambiguous. The CDR3 sequence is 14 residues long. V was shortened by 3 bases and J by 5 bases, with 11 bases between the two germline ends. Per germline, CDR1 MNHNS and CDR2 SASEGT.

This chain joins TRBV7-9 and TRBJ1-2; a possible D gene is TRBD1 (5 bases). The germline V gene encodes CDR1 SEHNR and CDR2 FQNEAQ (reference sequence). Trimming shortened V by 0 bases and J by 2 bases, and 10 bases separated the two germline ends. The CDR3 is made up of 15 amino acids. CDR3 loop: CASSLASNRNYGYTF. As DNA, the CDR3 is TGTGCCAGCAGCTTAGCGTCGAACAGGAACTATGGCTACACCTTC.

This clone showed up just once. The rearrangement links TRBV19 to TRBJ2-4, with a tentative D call TRBD2 (5 bases). This CDR3 has 16 residues. The V end was cut by 5 bases, the J end by 0 bases, with 14 bases between. Germline V gene sequence: CDR1 LNHDA, CDR2 SQIVND (reference sequence). The CDR3 here is CASSHRERLAKNIQYF. CDR3 in DNA: TGTGCCAGTAGTCACCGGGAACGGTTAGCCAAAAACATTCAGTACTTC.

This rearrangement joins TRBV12-3 or TRBV12-4 to TRBJ1-1; D not certain. This CDR3 is built from 13 residues. Trimming shortened V by 7 bases and J by 1 base, and 10 bases separated the two germline ends. CDR3 in amino acids: CASTPSWNTEAFF. CDR3 nucleotide sequence: TGTGCCAGCACCCCCAGTTGGAACACTGAAGCTTTCTTT.

The chain combines TRBV25-1 with TRBJ1-1; 11 bases match TRBD1. After removal of 3 bases from V and 1 base from J, the junction contained 4 bases not matched to a gene. The CDR3 runs to 16 residues. Germline CDR1 reads MGHDK; CDR2 reads SYGVNS. The CDR3 DNA reads as TGTGCCAGCAGTGATGGACAGGGGGCGGCGAACACTGAAGCTTTCTTT. It is translated as CASSDGQGAANTEAFF.

This clone appeared a single time. This sequence joins TRBV7-3 and TRBJ2-1; weak D call: TRBD2 (5 bases). CDR1 SGHTA and CDR2 FQGTGA come from the germline V gene. The V end lost 4 bases, the J end lost 6 bases, and 19 bases lay between the germline ends. The CDR3 length is 16 residues. CDR3 amino acids: CASSSSWNTGINEQFF. The CDR3 DNA reads as TGTGCCAGCAGCTCATCTTGGAATACGGGGATCAATGAGCAGTTCTTC.

The V and J genes are TRBV30 and TRBJ1-1; D is unclear. The germline V gene encodes CDR1 GTSNPN and CDR2 SVGIG (reference sequence). The length of the CDR3 is 13 residues. V lost 5 bases to trimming and J lost 1 base, with 11 bases between them. The CDR3 coding sequence is TGTGCCTGGTCCGAGGGTTGGAACACTGAAGCTTTCTTT. It yields the protein CAWSEGWNTEAFF.

The rearrangement uses TRBV3-1 (or the pseudogene TRBV3-2) and TRBJ2-5, with unresolved D. The ends were cut back, 1 base at V and 2 bases at J, with 2 bases in the middle. CDR1 and CDR2 from the germline V gene are LGHDT and YNNKEL (reference sequence). The length of the CDR3 is 12 residues. The CDR3 region is CASSQAQETQYF. Here the CDR3 DNA reads TGTGCCAGCAGCCAAGCGCAAGAGACCCAGTACTTC.

About this clone: The conserved closing phenylalanine or tryptophan is absent in this CDR3, likely reflecting a read error. The chain is built from TRBV12-3 or TRBV12-4 and TRBJ1-5, with D unresolved. The V gene lost 3 bases and the J gene lost 0 bases, with 3 bases spanning the gap. The CDR3 totals 13 residues. The CDR3 here is CASSFNSNQPQHL. CDR3 in DNA: TGTGCCAGCAGTTTCAATAGCAATCAGCCCCAGCATCTT.